Here is one T cell receptor (beta chain) with its context. The TCRbeta library incorporated unique molecular identifiers. TCRdb redid the calling of the PCR reads with MiXCR, one entry per CDR3 protein. The sample consists of 500,000 to 600,000 distinct CDR3 sequences, 15% to 20% of them appearing once. This CDR3 contains 12 residues. Trimming removed 4 bases at V and 6 bases at J, with 9 bases between. The germline CDR1 and CDR2 sequences are ENHRY and SYGVKD. The record originates from a study of T-cell reconstitution after alpha-beta-depleted transplantation in children. The chain combines TRBV10-3 with TRBJ1-2; D not certain. Sequences were derived from PBMCs from the stem cell graft donor, sampled from the stem cell graft. The clonotype comes from a human donor who donated a stem cell graft to a child with acute lymphoblastic leukemia. The CDR3 DNA is TGTGCCATCAGTGGAGGAGTGGATGGCTACACCTTC. Amino acid sequence: CAISGGVDGYTF.